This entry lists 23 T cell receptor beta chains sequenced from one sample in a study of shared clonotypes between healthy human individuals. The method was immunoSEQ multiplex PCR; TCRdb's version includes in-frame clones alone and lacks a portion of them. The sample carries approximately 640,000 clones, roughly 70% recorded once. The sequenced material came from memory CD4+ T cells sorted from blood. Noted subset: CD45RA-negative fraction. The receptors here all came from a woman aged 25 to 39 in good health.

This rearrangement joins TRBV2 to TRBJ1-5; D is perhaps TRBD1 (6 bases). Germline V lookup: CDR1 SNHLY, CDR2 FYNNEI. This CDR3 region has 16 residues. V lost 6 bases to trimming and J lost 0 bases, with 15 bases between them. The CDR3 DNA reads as TGTGCCAGCAGGGCCATATCAGGGGTTAGCAATCAGCCCCAGCATTTT. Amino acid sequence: CASRAISGVSNQPQHF.

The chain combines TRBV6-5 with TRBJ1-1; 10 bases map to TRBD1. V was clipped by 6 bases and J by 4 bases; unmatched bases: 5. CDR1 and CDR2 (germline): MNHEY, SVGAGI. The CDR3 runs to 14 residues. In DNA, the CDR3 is TGTGCCAGCAGCCGCCGGACAGGGGGCACTGAAGCTTTCTTT. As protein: CASSRRTGGTEAFF.

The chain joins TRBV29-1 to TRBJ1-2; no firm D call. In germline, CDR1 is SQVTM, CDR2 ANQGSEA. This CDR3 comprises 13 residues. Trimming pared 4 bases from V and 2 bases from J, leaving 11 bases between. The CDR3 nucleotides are TGCAGCGTTGTCCCCCAGATGAACTATGGCTACACCTTC. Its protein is CSVVPQMNYGYTF. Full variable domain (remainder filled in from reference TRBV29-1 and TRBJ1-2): SAVISQKPSRDICQRGTSLTIQCQVDSQVTMMFWYRQQPGQSLTLIATANQGSEATYESGFVIDKFPISRPNLTFSTLTVSNMSPEDSSIYLCSVVPQMNYGYTFGSGTRLTVV.

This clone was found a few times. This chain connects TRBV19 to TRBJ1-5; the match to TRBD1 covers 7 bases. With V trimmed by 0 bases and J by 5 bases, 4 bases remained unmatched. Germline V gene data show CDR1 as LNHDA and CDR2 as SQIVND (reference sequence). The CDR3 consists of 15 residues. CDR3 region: CASSIEDRSHQPQHF. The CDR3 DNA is TGTGCCAGTAGTATAGAGGACAGGAGCCATCAGCCCCAGCATTTT.

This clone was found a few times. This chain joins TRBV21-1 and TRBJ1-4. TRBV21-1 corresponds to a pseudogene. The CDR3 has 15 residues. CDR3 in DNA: TGTGCCGGACCGAAACCCCGTCGAGGGAGAGAAAAACTGTTTTTT. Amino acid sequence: CAGPKPRRGREKLFF.

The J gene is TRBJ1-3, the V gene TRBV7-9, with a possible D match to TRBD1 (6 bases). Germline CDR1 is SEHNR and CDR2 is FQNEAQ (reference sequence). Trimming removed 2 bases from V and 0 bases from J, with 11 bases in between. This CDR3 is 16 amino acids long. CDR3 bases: TGTGCCAGCAGCTTAACGCGGACAGACTCTGGAAACACCATATATTTT. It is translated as CASSLTRTDSGNTIYF. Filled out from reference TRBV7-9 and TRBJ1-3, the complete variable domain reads DTGVSQNPRHKITKRGQNVTFRCDPISEHNRLYWYRQTLGQGPEFLTYFQNEAQLEKSRLLSDRFSAERPKGSFSTLEIQRTEQGDSAMYLCASSLTRTDSGNTIYFGEGSWLTVV.

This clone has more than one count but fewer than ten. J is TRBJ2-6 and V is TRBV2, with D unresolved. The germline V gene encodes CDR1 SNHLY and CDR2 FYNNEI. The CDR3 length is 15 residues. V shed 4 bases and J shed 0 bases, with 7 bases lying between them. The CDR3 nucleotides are TGTGCCAGCAGTGGATTGTACTCTGGGGCCAACGTCCTGACTTTC. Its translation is CASSGLYSGANVLTF.

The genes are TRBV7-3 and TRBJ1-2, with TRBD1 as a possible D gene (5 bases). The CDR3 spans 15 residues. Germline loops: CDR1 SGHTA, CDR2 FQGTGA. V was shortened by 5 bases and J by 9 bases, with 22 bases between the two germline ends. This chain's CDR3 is CASSKTVGGQLRYTF. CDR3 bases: TGTGCCAGCAGCAAAACAGTTGGGGGTCAACTTCGCTACACCTTC.

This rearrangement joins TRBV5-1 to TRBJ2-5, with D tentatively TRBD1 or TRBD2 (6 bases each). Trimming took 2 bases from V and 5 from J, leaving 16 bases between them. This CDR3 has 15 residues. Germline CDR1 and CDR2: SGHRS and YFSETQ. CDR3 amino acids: CASSFGGGGGETQYF. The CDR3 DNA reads TGCGCCAGCAGCTTCGGAGGGGGAGGAGGGGAGACCCAGTACTTC.

The CDR3 region is CASSANRGPGEQYF. The CDR3 region has the DNA TGCGCCAGCAGTGCTAACAGGGGGCCGGGCGAGCAGTACTTC. V and J are TRBV10-2 and TRBJ2-7; 9 bases agree with TRBD1. Germline lookup yields CDR1 WSHSY and CDR2 SAAADI. The CDR3 has 14 residues. V was pared by 4 bases and J by 6 bases, with 7 bases of the junction left unmatched.

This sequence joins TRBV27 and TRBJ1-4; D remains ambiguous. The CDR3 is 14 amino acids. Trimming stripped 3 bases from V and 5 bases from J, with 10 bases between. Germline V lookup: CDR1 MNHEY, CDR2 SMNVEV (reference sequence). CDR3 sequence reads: CASSLAGTNEKLFF. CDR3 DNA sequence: TGTGCCAGCAGTTTGGCAGGTACAAATGAAAAACTGTTTTTT.

The CDR3 spells CASQGLAGVYNEQFF. The CDR3 coding sequence is TGTGCCAGCCAAGGACTAGCGGGAGTTTACAATGAGCAGTTCTTC. V gene TRBV6-6 combines with J gene TRBJ2-1; 13 nucleotides line up with TRBD2. Germline V lookup: CDR1 MNHNY, CDR2 SVGAGI (reference sequence). V trimming: 8 bases; J trimming: 4 bases; junction bases outside the gene matches: 5. CDR3 length: 15 residues.

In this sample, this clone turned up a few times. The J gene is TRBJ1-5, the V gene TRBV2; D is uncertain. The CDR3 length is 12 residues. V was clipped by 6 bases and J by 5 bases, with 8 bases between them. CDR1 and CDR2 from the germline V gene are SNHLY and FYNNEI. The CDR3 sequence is CASSSTDQPQHF. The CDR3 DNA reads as TGTGCCAGCAGCTCGACCGATCAGCCCCAGCATTTT.

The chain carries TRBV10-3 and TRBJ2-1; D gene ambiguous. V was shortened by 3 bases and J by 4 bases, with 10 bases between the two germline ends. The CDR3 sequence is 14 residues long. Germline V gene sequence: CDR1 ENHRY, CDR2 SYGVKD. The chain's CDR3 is CAISEPPNYNEQFF. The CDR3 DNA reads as TGTGCCATCAGTGAACCTCCCAATTACAATGAGCAGTTCTTC.

This CDR3 is CASRRQGVETQYF. CDR3 bases: TGTGCCAGCAGGCGACAGGGTGTAGAGACCCAGTACTTC. The rearrangement uses TRBV27 and TRBJ2-5, with 7 bases matching TRBD1. V shed 6 bases, J shed 4 bases, and the junction held 5 bases outside the gene matches. The CDR3 runs 13 residues. Looked up from germline, CDR1 is MNHEY and CDR2 is SMNVEV (reference sequence).

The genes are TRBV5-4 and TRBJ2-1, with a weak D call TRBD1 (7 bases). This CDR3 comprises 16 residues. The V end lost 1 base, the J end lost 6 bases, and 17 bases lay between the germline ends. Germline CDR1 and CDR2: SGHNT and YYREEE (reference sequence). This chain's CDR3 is CASSLSAGQFRNEQFF. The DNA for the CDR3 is TGTGCCAGCAGCTTGAGCGCGGGACAGTTTCGCAATGAGCAGTTCTTC.

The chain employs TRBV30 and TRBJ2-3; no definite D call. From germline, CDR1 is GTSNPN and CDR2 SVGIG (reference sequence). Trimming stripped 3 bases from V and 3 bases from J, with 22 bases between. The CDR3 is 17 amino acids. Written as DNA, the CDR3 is TGTGCCTGGAGCCACTTTAAGGACCCTTTAGGGACAGATACGCAGTATTTT. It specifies CAWSHFKDPLGTDTQYF.

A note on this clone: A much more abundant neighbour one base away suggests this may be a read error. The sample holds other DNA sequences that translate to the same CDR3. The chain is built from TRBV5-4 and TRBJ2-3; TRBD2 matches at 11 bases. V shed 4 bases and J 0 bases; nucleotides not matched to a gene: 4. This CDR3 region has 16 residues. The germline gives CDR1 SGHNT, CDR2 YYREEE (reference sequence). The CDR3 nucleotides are TGTGCCAGCAGCCAAGGGACTAGCGGAAGCACAGATACGCAGTATTTT. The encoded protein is CASSQGTSGSTDTQYF.

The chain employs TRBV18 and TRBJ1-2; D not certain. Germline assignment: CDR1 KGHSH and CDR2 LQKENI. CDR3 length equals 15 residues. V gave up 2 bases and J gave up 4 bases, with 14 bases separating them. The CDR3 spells CASSPTVGEAYGYTF. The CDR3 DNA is TGTGCCAGCTCACCAACGGTCGGGGAAGCCTATGGCTACACCTTC.

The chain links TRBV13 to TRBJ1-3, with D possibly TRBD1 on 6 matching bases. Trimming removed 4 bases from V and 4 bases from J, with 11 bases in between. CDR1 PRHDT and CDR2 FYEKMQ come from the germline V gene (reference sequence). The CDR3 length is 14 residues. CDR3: CASSSSGAGNTIYF. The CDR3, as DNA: TGTGCCAGCAGCTCATCAGGGGCCGGAAACACCATATATTTT.

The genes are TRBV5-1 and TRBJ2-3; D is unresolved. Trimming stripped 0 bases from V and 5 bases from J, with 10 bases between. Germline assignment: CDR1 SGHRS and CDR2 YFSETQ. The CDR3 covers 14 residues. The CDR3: CASSLAQYRDTQYF. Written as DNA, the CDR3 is TGCGCCAGCAGCTTGGCCCAGTATAGAGATACGCAGTATTTT.

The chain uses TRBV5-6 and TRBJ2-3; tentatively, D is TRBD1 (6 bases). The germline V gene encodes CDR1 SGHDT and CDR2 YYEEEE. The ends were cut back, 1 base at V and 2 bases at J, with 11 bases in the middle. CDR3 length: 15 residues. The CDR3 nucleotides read TGTGCCAGCAGCTTGCAGTGGGGGCCCACAGATACGCAGTATTTT. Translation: CASSLQWGPTDTQYF.

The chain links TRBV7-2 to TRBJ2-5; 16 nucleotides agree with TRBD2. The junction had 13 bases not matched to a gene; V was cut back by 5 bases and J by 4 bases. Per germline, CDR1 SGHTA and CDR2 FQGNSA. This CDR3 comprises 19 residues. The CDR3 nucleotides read TGTGCCAGCAGCCTAACCGGGACTAGCGGGAGGGCAGGAGGAGAGACCCAGTACTTC. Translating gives CASSLTGTSGRAGGETQYF.